The 7 T cell receptor beta chains in this list originate from one sample, sequenced in a study of T cell repertoires in cytomegalovirus infection. The antigens for these receptors are not known. TCRdb ran MiXCR on the reads and lists one entry per CDR3 protein. The sample yields fewer than 200,000 distinct CDR3 sequences, about 20% seen once. The source was CD8+ T cells from cultured PBMCs, collected from culture after CMV antigen stimulation. These receptor sequences come from a human donor in good health (CMV status not recorded). Some clones in this sample may be carry-over from other donors' samples.

Only a few counts were recorded for this clonotype. The chain joins TRBV7-2 to TRBJ2-3; D is perhaps TRBD2 (7 bases). V was shortened by 1 base and J by 3 bases, with 14 bases between the two germline ends. The CDR3 consists of 16 residues. CDR1 SGHTA and CDR2 FQGNSA come from the germline V gene. CDR3 bases: TGTGCCAGCAGCTTAGTCGCGGGGGCCGTGACAGATACGCAGTATTTT. The encoded protein is CASSLVAGAVTDTQYF.

In regard to this clonotype: This may stem from a read error, because a much larger clone lies one nucleotide away. The gene calls are TRBV12-3 or TRBV12-4 and TRBJ1-1, with D tentatively TRBD1 (5 bases). The V end was cut by 4 bases, the J end by 4 bases, with 7 bases between. The CDR3 has 12 residues. In nucleotides, the CDR3 is TGTGCCAGCAGTTGGGGGGTCACTGAAGCTTTCTTT. It yields the protein CASSWGVTEAFF.

This clonotype was counted between two and nine times. The genes are TRBV7-2 and TRBJ1-3; maybe TRBD1 (5 bases). V lost 1 base and J 0 bases, leaving 10 bases between the germline ends. The CDR3 length is 16 residues. Per the germline V gene, CDR1 is SGHTA and CDR2 is FQGNSA. The CDR3 protein is CASSLGQGHSGNTIYF. CDR3 DNA: TGTGCCAGCAGCTTAGGGCAGGGCCACTCTGGAAACACCATATATTTT.

A few counts support this clonotype. The V call is TRBV7-2, the J call TRBJ1-2; the D is unclear. Trimming took 2 bases from V and 8 from J, leaving 15 bases between them. Germline loops: CDR1 SGHTA, CDR2 FQGNSA. The CDR3 spans 14 residues. The DNA of the CDR3 is TGTGCCAGCAGCTTATCAACTGATACAAGGGGCTACACCTTC. It specifies CASSLSTDTRGYTF.

V usage is TRBV14 and J usage is TRBJ2-3, with D perhaps TRBD1 or TRBD2 (6 bases each). Germline lookup yields CDR1 SGHDN and CDR2 FVKESK. With 2 bases removed from V and 4 bases from J, the gap between germline ends came to 19 bases. The CDR3 sequence is 17 residues long. CDR3 region: CASSQLAGGEVADTQYF. The CDR3 nucleotides are TGTGCCAGCAGCCAACTCGCCGGGGGCGAAGTGGCAGATACGCAGTATTTT.

The V and J genes are TRBV10-3 and TRBJ2-1; 10 bases agree with TRBD2. This CDR3 contains 18 residues. J was trimmed by 1 base and V by 4 bases; bases with no gene match: 10. Per the germline V gene, CDR1 is ENHRY and CDR2 is SYGVKD. CDR3: CAISALLAGDSSYNEQFF. The CDR3 DNA reads as TGTGCCATCAGTGCACTCCTAGCGGGGGATAGTTCCTACAATGAGCAGTTCTTC.

This clonotype was found many times. This chain links TRBV7-3 with TRBJ1-4; TRBD1 might be the D (6 bases). There are 16 residues in the CDR3. Germline V gene data show CDR1 as SGHTA and CDR2 as FQGTGA. V was shortened by 5 bases and J by 0 bases, with 13 bases between the two germline ends. The DNA for the CDR3 is TGTGCCAGCAGCCGACCAGGGGTAACAACTAATGAAAAACTGTTTTTT. Translation gives CASSRPGVTTNEKLFF.